This passage covers 16 T cell receptor beta chains from one sample sequenced in a study of long-term antiretroviral therapy in people with HIV. With survey level as its setting, the immunoSEQ assay was v3.0. Assay used: immunoSEQ multiplex PCR; TCRdb lists only in-frame clones, some missing. The sample has about 25,000 clones, approximately 86% seen once. Material: unsorted PBMCs, obtained 1.2 years after starting antiretroviral therapy. Source of these receptors: a man in his fifties or sixties with HIV.

The rearrangement links TRBV7-2 to TRBJ1-1; no definite D call. The germline CDR1 and CDR2 sequences are SGHTA and FQGNSA. Trimming removed 5 bases from V and 2 bases from J, with 15 bases in between. The length of the CDR3 is 15 residues. The DNA for the CDR3 is TGTGCCAGCAGCCAATTTACAGCGTTAAACACTGAAGCTTTCTTT. The encoded protein is CASSQFTALNTEAFF. Drawing the rest from reference TRBV7-2 and TRBJ1-1, the complete variable domain is GAGVSQSPSNKVTEKGKDVELRCDPISGHTALYWYRQSLGQGLEFLIYFQGNSAPDKSGLPSDRFSAERTGGSVSTLTIQRTQQEDSAVYLCASSQFTALNTEAFFGQGTRLTVV.

The chain has TRBV5-1 and TRBJ2-5; D perhaps matches TRBD1 (5 bases). The length of the CDR3 is 14 residues. Trimming took off 4 bases at V and 8 bases at J, with 18 bases between the two ends. Germline assignment: CDR1 SGHRS and CDR2 YFSETQ. The CDR3 loop is CASSLTDARDTQYF. CDR3 nucleotide sequence: TGCGCCAGCAGCCTGACAGACGCAAGAGATACCCAGTACTTC.

This rearrangement joins TRBV20-1 to TRBJ1-5; D is unclear. Trimming pared 1 base from V and 7 bases from J, leaving 5 bases between. Germline V gene lookup returns CDR1 DFQATT and CDR2 SNEGSKA (reference sequence). CDR3 length: 11 residues. Here the CDR3 DNA reads TGCAGTGCTAGAGGAAGCCAGCCCCAGCATTTT. This encodes CSARGSQPQHF.

This chain joins TRBV28 and TRBJ1-2; D is undetermined. The CDR3 spans 17 residues. V lost 3 bases to trimming and J lost 0 bases, with 17 bases between them. CDR1 and CDR2 (germline): MDHEN, SYDVKM. The CDR3 loop reads CASSFSPQDPTNYGYTF. In nucleotides, the CDR3 is TGTGCCAGCAGTTTTTCCCCCCAGGACCCCACTAACTATGGCTACACCTTC.

This clone has a handful of counts. The sample has other DNA sequences that encode this CDR3 too. This sequence joins TRBV6-5 and TRBJ1-1, with a possible D match to TRBD1 (6 bases). Germline V gene sequence: CDR1 MNHEY, CDR2 SVGAGI. V was shortened by 7 bases and J by 5 bases, with 14 bases between the two germline ends. CDR3 length equals 13 residues. CDR3 residues: CASNKQGSTEAFF. In DNA, the CDR3 is TGTGCCAGCAACAAACAGGGTTCAACTGAAGCTTTCTTT.

The rearrangement links TRBV28 to TRBJ2-7; D is uncertain. Germline CDR1 and CDR2: MDHEN and SYDVKM. The CDR3 totals 14 residues. V was pared by 3 bases and J by 1 base, with 10 bases between. The CDR3 nucleotides are TGTGCCAGCAGTTTGGGTAGTGTATCCTACGAGCAGTACTTC. Its protein is CASSLGSVSYEQYF.

This clone turned up a few times. This sequence joins TRBV5-6 and TRBJ2-3; a weak D match, TRBD2 (5 bases). Germline CDR1 reads SGHDT; CDR2 reads YYEEEE. V was pared by 3 bases and J by 6 bases, with 17 bases between. The CDR3 contains 15 residues. The CDR3 nucleotides read TGTGCCAGCAGCTCTACCGCCCCGGGGTGGGATACGCAGTATTTT. Its translation is CASSSTAPGWDTQYF.

This clone was counted between two and nine times. The chain joins TRBV6-6 to TRBJ1-4; D unclear. Germline CDR1 is MNHNY and CDR2 is SVGAGI (reference sequence). V lost 8 bases to trimming and J lost 4 bases, with 5 bases between them. The CDR3 sequence is 11 residues long. The CDR3, as DNA: TGTGCCAGCGGACTTAATGAAAAACTGTTTTTT. This codes for CASGLNEKLFF.

CDR3 residues: CASSLLNAVLSDSAFF. In DNA, the CDR3 is TGTGCCAGCAGCCTACTGAATGCTGTCCTAAGCGATTCGGCTTTCTTT. V usage is TRBV7-2 and J usage is TRBJ1-1; no clear D. V was cut by 5 bases and J by 11 bases, with 27 bases left in between. The CDR3 runs 16 residues. CDR1 is SGHTA and CDR2 is FQGNSA in the germline V gene. Full variable domain (outside the CDR3, taken from reference TRBV7-2 and TRBJ1-1): GAGVSQSPSNKVTEKGKDVELRCDPISGHTALYWYRQSLGQGLEFLIYFQGNSAPDKSGLPSDRFSAERTGGSVSTLTIQRTQQEDSAVYLCASSLLNAVLSDSAFFGQGTRLTVV.

The chain recombines TRBV25-1 with TRBJ1-6, with D possibly being TRBD1 (5 bases). V was shortened by 4 bases and J by 4 bases, with 11 bases between the two germline ends. The CDR3 loop spans 15 amino acids. CDR1 MGHDK and CDR2 SYGVNS come from the germline V gene. The DNA for the CDR3 is TGTGCCAGCAGTGGAGGGACCGAGTATAATTCACCCCTCCACTTT. It specifies CASSGGTEYNSPLHF.

V usage is TRBV30 and J usage is TRBJ2-1; 10 bases map to TRBD2. CDR3 length equals 14 residues. CDR1 is GTSNPN, CDR2 SVGIG, per germline (reference sequence). V lost 1 base to trimming and J lost 7 bases; unmatched junction nucleotides: 4. Here the CDR3 reads CAWSAGLARNEQFF. The DNA of the CDR3 is TGTGCCTGGAGTGCGGGACTAGCGCGAAATGAGCAGTTCTTC.

This rearrangement joins TRBV5-1 to TRBJ1-1, with D perhaps TRBD1 (6 bases). Per germline, CDR1 SGHRS and CDR2 YFSETQ. Between the trimmed V and J ends, which lost 4 bases and 3 bases, there was a span of 10 bases. This CDR3 contains 13 residues. DNA for the CDR3: TGCGCCAGCAGCCAACGACAGGACACTGAAGCTTTCTTT. Encoded protein: CASSQRQDTEAFF. Full variable domain (rest looked up from reference TRBV5-1 and TRBJ1-1): KAGVTQTPRYLIKTRGQQVTLSCSPISGHRSVSWYQQTPGQGLQFLFEYFSETQRNKGNFPGRFSGRQFSNSRSEMNVSTLELGDSALYLCASSQRQDTEAFFGQGTRLTVV.

J is TRBJ1-4 and V is TRBV28; D remains ambiguous. The germline CDR1 and CDR2 sequences are MDHEN and SYDVKM. The CDR3 has 17 residues. Trimming shortened V by 1 base and J by 8 bases, and 20 bases separated the two germline ends. CDR3 DNA sequence: TGTGCCAGCAGTTTATTGCCCCGGGCAGGAAAGTACGAAAAACTGTTTTTT. The encoded protein is CASSLLPRAGKYEKLFF.

The chain has TRBV4-1 and TRBJ2-7; 9 bases are a match to TRBD1. After removal of 1 base from V and 4 bases from J, the junction contained 5 bases not matched to a gene. The CDR3 consists of 15 residues. Germline V CDR1 and CDR2: MGHRA, YSYEKL. CDR3 in DNA: TGCGCCAGCAGCCAAGCCGGGACAGGGAGTTACGAGCAGTACTTC. It translates to CASSQAGTGSYEQYF.

The V call is TRBV5-1, the J call TRBJ1-2, with D possibly TRBD1 on 5 matching bases. The germline CDR1 and CDR2 sequences are SGHRS and YFSETQ. The CDR3 is made up of 18 amino acids. Deletions cut 0 bases from V and 1 base from J, with 19 bases between. The CDR3 coding sequence is TGCGCCAGCAGCTTGGTTGGGCCCACAGGCCCAAGTAACTATGGCTACACCTTC. Its translation is CASSLVGPTGPSNYGYTF.

Here the CDR3 DNA reads TGTGCCAGCAGCCAAGATCTCCAGGGATTGTCTGGCTACACCTTC. Amino acid sequence: CASSQDLQGLSGYTF. V and J are TRBV14 and TRBJ1-2; maybe TRBD1 (5 bases). Germline values: CDR1 SGHDN, CDR2 FVKESK. CDR3 length equals 15 residues. V lost 0 bases, J lost 7 bases, and 15 bases lay in between.